This record looks at one TCR beta chain sequence and its context. What antigen it recognizes has not been identified. No much larger clone is present one base from it, and per-base qualities are unavailable. This sample stems from a study of Tregs in tolerant kidney transplant recipients (dated by TCRdb to the late 2010s). With regard to the full study: The transplants used related donors with nonmyeloablative bone marrow transplantation, and mixed chimerism in the human trials was transient. Before combined kidney and bone marrow transplantation, this study identified donor-specific regulatory T cells using TCRbeta sequencing and then followed those same cells after transplant.

CDR1 is given as SGDLS and CDR2 as YYNGEE, both from the germline V gene. Trimming accounts for 4 bases at V and 2 bases at J, while the number of junction bases matched to no gene is 3. The CDR3 goes from the cysteine to the phenylalanine over 15 residues. The CDR3 DNA has 45 bases and is translated from base 1. General findings and caveats noted by the study authors: Biological reproducibility was not examined directly, but technical replication error appeared to be minimal. In tolerant patients, donor-specific Tregs expanded more than Tregs overall, which suggests antigen-driven rather than nonspecific expansion. Because only a small number of patients were included, the study had limitations, and the results will need to be validated in larger populations as well as under other immunosuppression protocols. Expanding Tregs with activated donor B cells appeared to identify the most biologically relevant and donor-specific TCRbeta repertoire. Because the PCR primers were changed over time for some patients, nucleotide-level comparison could not be performed across the samples from those patients.

For TCRbeta CDR3 sequencing, genomic DNA was extracted from sorted cells using the QIAGEN DNeasy Blood and Tissue Kit. High-throughput TCRbeta CDR3 sequencing, including PCR amplification with bias correction and internal controls, was performed commercially through immunoSEQ. As for how the authors treated the data: Unique productive TCRbeta sequences were defined by CDR3 nucleotide sequence where primers matched, otherwise by CDR3 amino acid sequence with Vbeta and Jbeta genes. To correct for sorting error, sequences found in more than one sorted population at a frequency ratio of 2:1 or less were discarded, and the remaining shared sequences were assigned to the population with the higher frequency. A sequence was defined as donor-reactive if the sequence was expanded at least 5-fold in CFSE-low cells compared with unstimulated cells and had a frequency of at least 0.01% in CFSE-low cells. Jensen-Shannon divergence calculated on the top 100 TCRbeta sequences ranked by frequency was used to measure repertoire divergence. For any sample with multiple sequencing runs, sorting error was corrected in each run separately before the runs were pooled. As stored in TCRdb, this immuneACCESS dataset retains in-frame rearrangements with V and J assigned. A fraction of the clones does not appear; measured against another copy, unresolved V genes explain less than half of the discrepancy, and the remainder lacks a known reason. The V and J calls and clone size come from that table; D and trimming were worked out from the DNA. For this sample the table gives around 70,000 clones, of which about nine tenths were detected only once. The ten biggest clones cover 9.5% to 12% of the sample.

The sample's time point label, decoded: blood sample drawn before combined kidney and bone marrow transplant. Thawed PBMCs were FACS-sorted into unstimulated Tregs (CD4+CD25+CD127-), CD4+ non-Tregs (CD4+CD25-), CD4 cells and CD8 cells. Patients were 4 combined kidney and bone marrow transplant recipients from the ITN036ST trial, and only these trial subjects had samples available. Healthy control blood was processed to PBMCs by Ficoll density gradient and cryopreserved, and patient PBMCs were collected before and after transplant. Sequencing used CD8+ T cells from blood, obtained before the transplant. The rearranged chain carries TRBV9 and TRBJ2-6; TRBD1 agrees with 7 junctional bases. The sequence derives from a human donor who received a combined kidney and bone marrow transplant. The CDR3 in this case is CASSITGAGANVLTF. The sequenced DNA is TGTGCCAGCAGCATTACAGGGGCTGGGGCCAACGTCCTGACTTTC.